The 6 T cell receptor beta chains presented below share a single source sample, sequenced in a study of blood T cells in healthy people across ages. It was with a sample-barcoded 5' primer and a J-beta primer mix that a second PCR of about 6 to 12 cycles was run. TCRdb re-called the 5' RACE reads through MiXCR, storing one row per CDR3 protein. Of 540,000 or so distinct CDR3 sequences listed, 45% to 55% were seen once; the top ten hold around 23%. Sequencing used blood. These receptors were collected from a man at least 80 years old in good health.

This clonotype was seen a few times. This rearrangement joins TRBV5-1 to TRBJ2-1; TRBD1 matches 8 bases. The CDR3 has 15 amino acids. CDR1 is SGHRS, CDR2 YFSETQ, per germline. Losses at the gene ends were 4 bases for V and 9 bases for J; bases not matched to a gene: 12. Here the CDR3 DNA reads TGCGCCAGCAGCCCGAGCTTCAGGGGGCTAGTTGAGCAGTTCTTC. It is translated as CASSPSFRGLVEQFF.

This clonotype was seen only a few times. V gene TRBV20-1 combines with J gene TRBJ1-5, with D maybe TRBD1 (6 bases). V was cut by 0 bases and J by 1 base, with 10 bases left in between. Germline V gene lookup returns CDR1 DFQATT and CDR2 SNEGSKA (reference sequence). The CDR3 has 15 residues. The DNA for the CDR3 is TGCAGTGCTAGAGATGGGGGGCAGAGCAATCAGCCCCAGCATTTT. Translated, it gives CSARDGGQSNQPQHF.

This chain uses TRBV7-9 with TRBJ2-7, with a tentative D call TRBD2 (5 bases). In germline, CDR1 is SEHNR, CDR2 FQNEAQ (reference sequence). CDR3 length: 14 amino acids. The germline V and J ends were trimmed by 2 bases and 0 bases, with 8 bases remaining between them. This chain's CDR3 is CASSLYEGSYEQYF. The DNA of the CDR3 is TGTGCCAGCAGCTTATACGAGGGCTCCTACGAGCAGTACTTC.

This chain joins TRBV7-3 and TRBJ1-1; D remains unclear. This CDR3 has 13 amino acids. Trimming removed 5 bases from V and 1 base from J, with 8 bases in between. Germline-derived CDR1 and CDR2 are SGHTA and FQGTGA. The DNA of the CDR3 is TGTGCCAGCAGCCGGAGCGGGAACACTGAAGCTTTCTTT. Its protein product is CASSRSGNTEAFF.

The rearrangement joins TRBV6-2 or TRBV6-3 to TRBJ2-2, with 8 bases fitting TRBD1. Trimming at V came to 4 bases and at J to 2 bases, leaving 9 bases not matched to a gene. This CDR3 region has 17 residues. Germline lookup yields CDR1 MNHEY and CDR2 SVGEGT. The CDR3 loop is CASSSFRQGANTGELFF. The CDR3 DNA is TGTGCCAGCAGTTCATTCCGGCAGGGGGCAAACACCGGGGAGCTGTTTTTT.

The V call is TRBV7-2, the J call TRBJ2-2; no firm D call. Germline-derived CDR1 and CDR2 are SGHTA and FQGNSA. CDR3 length: 15 residues. V was cut by 3 bases and J by 7 bases, with 15 bases left in between. The CDR3 spells CASSFISGSSGELFF. CDR3 in DNA: TGTGCCAGCAGCTTTATTTCGGGCAGTAGCGGGGAGCTGTTTTTT.